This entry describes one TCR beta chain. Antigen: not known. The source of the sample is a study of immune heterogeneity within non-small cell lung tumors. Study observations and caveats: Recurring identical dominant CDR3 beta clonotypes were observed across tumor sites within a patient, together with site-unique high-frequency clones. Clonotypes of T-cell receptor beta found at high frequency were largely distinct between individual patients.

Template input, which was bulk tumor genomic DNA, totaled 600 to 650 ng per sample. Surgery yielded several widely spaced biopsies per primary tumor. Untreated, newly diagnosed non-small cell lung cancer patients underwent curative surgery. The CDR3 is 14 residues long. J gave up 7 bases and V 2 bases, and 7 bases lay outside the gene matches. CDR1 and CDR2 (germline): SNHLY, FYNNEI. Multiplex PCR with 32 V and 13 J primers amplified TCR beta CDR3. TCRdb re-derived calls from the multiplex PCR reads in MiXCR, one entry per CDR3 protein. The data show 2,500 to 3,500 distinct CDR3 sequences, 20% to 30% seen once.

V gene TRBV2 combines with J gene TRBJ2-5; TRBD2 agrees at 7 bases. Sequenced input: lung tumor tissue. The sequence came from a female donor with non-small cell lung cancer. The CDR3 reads CASSELADMGTQYF. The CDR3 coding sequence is TGTGCCAGCAGTGAACTAGCGGACATGGGGACCCAGTACTTC.